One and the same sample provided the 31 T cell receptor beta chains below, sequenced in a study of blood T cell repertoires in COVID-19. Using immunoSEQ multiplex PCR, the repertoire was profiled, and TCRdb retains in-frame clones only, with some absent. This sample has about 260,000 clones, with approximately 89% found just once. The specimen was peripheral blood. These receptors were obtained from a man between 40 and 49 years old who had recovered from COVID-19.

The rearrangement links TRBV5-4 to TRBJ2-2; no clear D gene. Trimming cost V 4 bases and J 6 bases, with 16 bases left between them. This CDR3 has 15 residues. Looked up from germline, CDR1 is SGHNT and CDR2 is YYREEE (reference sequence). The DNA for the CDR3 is TGTGCCAGCAGCATGGACCCCGAGAGGCCCGGGGAGCTGTTTTTT. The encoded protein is CASSMDPERPGELFF.

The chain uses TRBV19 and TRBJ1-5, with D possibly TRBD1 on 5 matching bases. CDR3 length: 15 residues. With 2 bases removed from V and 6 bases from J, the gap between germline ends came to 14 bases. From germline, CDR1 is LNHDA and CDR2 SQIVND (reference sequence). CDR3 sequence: CASSIHRSRRQPQHF. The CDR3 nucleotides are TGTGCCAGTAGTATACACAGGTCCCGGCGTCAGCCCCAGCATTTT.

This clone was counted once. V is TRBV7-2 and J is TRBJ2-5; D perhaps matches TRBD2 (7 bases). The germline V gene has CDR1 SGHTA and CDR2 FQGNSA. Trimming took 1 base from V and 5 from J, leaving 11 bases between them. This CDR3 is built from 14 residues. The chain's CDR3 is CASSLVGGAETQYF. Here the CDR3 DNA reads TGTGCCAGCAGCTTAGTTGGGGGGGCGGAGACCCAGTACTTC.

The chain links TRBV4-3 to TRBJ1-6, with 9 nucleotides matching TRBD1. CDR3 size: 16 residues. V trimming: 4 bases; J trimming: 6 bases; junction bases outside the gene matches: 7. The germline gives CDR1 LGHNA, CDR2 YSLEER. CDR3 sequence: CASSRGTGGSNSPLHF. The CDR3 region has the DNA TGCGCCAGCAGCCGAGGTACAGGGGGCTCTAATTCACCCCTCCACTTT.

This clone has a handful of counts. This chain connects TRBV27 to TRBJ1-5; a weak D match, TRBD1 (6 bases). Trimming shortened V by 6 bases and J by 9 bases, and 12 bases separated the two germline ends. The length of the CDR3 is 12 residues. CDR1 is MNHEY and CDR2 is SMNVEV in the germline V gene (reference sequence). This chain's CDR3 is CASRQGSRPQHF. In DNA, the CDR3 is TGTGCCAGCAGACAGGGCTCGCGGCCCCAGCATTTT.

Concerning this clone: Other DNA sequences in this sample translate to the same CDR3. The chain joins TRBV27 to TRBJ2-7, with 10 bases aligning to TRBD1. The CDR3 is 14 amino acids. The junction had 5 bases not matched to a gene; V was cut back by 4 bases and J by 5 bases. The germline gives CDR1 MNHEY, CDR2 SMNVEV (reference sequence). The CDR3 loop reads CASSSRDRGNEQYF. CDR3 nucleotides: TGTGCCAGCAGTTCCCGGGACAGGGGAAACGAGCAGTACTTC.

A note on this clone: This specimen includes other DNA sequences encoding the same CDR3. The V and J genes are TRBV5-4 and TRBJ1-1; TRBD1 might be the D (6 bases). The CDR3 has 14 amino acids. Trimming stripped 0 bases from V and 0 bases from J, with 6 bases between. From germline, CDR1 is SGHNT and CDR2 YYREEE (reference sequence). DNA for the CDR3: TGTGCCAGCAGCTTGGACAGGGTGAACACTGAAGCTTTCTTT. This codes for CASSLDRVNTEAFF.

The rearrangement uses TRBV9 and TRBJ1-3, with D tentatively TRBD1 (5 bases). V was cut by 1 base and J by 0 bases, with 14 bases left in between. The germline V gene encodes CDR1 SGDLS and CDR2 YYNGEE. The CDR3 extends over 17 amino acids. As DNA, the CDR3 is TGTGCCAGCAGCGTACGAGGGACTCCAAACTCTGGAAACACCATATATTTT. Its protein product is CASSVRGTPNSGNTIYF.

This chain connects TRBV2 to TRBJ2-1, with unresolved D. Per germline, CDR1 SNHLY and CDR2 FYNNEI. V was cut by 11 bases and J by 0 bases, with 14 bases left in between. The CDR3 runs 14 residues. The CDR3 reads CAGGPGGSYNEQFF. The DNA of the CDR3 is TGTGCCGGCGGTCCCGGCGGCTCCTACAATGAGCAGTTCTTC.

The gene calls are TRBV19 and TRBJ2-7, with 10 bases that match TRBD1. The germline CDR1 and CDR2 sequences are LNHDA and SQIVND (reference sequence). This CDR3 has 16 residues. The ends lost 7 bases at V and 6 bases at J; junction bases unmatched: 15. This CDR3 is CASTKRGTGAQGEQYF. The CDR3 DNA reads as TGTGCCAGTACCAAAAGAGGGACAGGGGCGCAGGGCGAGCAGTACTTC.

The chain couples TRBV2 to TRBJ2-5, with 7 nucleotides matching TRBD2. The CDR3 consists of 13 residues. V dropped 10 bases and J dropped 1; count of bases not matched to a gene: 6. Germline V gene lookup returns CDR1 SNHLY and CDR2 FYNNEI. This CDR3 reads CATGGGTQETQYF. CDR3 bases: TGTGCCACTGGGGGAGGGACCCAAGAGACCCAGTACTTC.

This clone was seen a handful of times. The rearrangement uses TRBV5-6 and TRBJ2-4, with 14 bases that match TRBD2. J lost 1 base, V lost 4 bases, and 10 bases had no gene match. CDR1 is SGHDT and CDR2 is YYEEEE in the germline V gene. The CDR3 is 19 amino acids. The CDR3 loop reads CASSPPTSGRAKAKNIQYF. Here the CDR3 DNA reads TGTGCCAGCAGCCCCCCGACTAGCGGGAGGGCCAAGGCCAAAAACATTCAGTACTTC.

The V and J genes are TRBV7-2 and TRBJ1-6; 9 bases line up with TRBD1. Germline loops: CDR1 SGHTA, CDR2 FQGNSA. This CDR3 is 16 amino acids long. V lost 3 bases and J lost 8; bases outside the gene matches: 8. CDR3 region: CASSLGPGQGYSPLHF. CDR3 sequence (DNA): TGTGCCAGCAGCTTGGGGCCGGGACAGGGTTATTCACCCCTCCACTTT.

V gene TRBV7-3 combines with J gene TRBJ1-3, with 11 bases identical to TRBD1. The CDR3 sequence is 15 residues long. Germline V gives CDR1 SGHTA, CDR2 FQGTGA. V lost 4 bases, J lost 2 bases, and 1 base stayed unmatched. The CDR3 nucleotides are TGTGCCAGCAGCTCGGGACAGGGGGCTGGAAACACCATATATTTT. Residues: CASSSGQGAGNTIYF.

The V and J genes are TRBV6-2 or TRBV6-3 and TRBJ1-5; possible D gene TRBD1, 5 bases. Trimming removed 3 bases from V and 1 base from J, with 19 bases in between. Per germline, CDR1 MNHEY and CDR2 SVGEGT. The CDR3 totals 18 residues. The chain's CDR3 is CASSYVLGGRPSNQPQHF. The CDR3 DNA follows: TGTGCCAGCAGTTATGTGTTGGGGGGAAGGCCGAGCAATCAGCCCCAGCATTTT.

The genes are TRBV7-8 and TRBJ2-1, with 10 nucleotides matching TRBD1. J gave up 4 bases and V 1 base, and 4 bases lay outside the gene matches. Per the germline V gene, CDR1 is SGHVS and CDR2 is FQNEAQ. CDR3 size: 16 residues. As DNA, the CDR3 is TGTGCCAGCAGCTTAGGGGGACAGGGGCCTTACAATGAGCAGTTCTTC. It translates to CASSLGGQGPYNEQFF.

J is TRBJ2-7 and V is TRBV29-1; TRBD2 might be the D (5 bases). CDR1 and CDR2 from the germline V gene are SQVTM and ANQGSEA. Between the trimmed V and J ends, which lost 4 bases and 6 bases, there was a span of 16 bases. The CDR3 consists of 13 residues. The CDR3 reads CSVVWIVGGEQYF. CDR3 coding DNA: TGCAGCGTTGTTTGGATAGTAGGAGGCGAGCAGTACTTC.

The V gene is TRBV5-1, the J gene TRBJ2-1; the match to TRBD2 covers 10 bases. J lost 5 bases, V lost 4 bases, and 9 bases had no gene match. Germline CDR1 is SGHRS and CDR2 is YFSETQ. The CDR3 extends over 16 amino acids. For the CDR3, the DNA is TGCGCCAGCAGCCTTCCTCAACTAGCGGGGAACAATGAGCAGTTCTTC. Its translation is CASSLPQLAGNNEQFF.

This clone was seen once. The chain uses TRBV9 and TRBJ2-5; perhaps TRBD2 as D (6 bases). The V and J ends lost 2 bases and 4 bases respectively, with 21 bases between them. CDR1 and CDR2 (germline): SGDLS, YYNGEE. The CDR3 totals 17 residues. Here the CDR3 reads CASSVGGGGLGLETQYF. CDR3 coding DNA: TGTGCCAGCAGCGTGGGTGGTGGAGGGCTGGGGCTAGAGACCCAGTACTTC.

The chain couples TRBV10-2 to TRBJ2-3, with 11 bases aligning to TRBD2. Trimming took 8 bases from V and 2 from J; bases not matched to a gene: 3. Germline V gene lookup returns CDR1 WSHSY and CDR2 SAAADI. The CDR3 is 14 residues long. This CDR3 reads CASRLAGYTDTQYF. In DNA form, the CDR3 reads TGCGCCAGCCGACTAGCGGGATACACAGATACGCAGTATTTT.

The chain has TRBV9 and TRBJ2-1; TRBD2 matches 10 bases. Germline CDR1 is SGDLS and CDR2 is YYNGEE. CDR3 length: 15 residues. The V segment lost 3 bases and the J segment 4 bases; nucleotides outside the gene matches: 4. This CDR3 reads CASSADSGGYNEQFF. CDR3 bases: TGTGCCAGCAGCGCTGATAGCGGGGGGTACAATGAGCAGTTCTTC.

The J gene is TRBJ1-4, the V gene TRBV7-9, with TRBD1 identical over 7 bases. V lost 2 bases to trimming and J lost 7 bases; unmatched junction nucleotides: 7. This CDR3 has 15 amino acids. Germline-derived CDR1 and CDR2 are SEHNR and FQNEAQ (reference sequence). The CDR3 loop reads CASSLLTGSVEKLFF. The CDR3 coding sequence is TGTGCCAGCAGCTTATTGACAGGGAGTGTTGAAAAACTGTTTTTT.

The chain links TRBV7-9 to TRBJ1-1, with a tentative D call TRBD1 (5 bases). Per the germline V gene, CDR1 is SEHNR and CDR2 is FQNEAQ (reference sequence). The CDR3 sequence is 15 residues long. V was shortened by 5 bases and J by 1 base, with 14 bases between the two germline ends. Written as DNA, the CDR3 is TGTGCCAGCAGCCAAACGGGACTTGCGAACACTGAAGCTTTCTTT. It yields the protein CASSQTGLANTEAFF.

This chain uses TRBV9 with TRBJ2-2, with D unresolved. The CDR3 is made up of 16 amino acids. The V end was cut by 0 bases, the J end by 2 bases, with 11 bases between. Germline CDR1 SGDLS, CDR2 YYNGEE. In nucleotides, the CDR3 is TGTGCCAGCAGCGTAGGTCTGACACTTAACACCGGGGAGCTGTTTTTT. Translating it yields CASSVGLTLNTGELFF.

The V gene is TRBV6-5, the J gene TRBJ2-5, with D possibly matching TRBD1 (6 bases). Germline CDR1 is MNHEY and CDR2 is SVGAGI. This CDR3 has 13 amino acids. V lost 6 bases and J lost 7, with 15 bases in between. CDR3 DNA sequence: TGTGCCAGCAGAGTGAACAGGGATGGGACCCAGTACTTC. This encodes CASRVNRDGTQYF.

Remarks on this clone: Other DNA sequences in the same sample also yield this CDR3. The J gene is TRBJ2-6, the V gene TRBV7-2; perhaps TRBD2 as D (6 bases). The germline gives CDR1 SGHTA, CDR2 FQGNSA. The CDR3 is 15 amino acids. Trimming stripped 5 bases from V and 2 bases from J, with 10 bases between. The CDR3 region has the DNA TGTGCCAGCAGCCCAGGCGGGGCTGGGGCCAACGTCCTGACTTTC. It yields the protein CASSPGGAGANVLTF.

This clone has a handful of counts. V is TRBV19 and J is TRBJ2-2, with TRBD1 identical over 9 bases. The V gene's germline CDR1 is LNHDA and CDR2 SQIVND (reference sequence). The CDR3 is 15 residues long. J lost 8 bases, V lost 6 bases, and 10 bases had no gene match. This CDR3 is CASRRDRESSGELFF. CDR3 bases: TGTGCCAGTAGAAGGGACAGGGAGTCTTCAGGGGAGCTGTTTTTT.

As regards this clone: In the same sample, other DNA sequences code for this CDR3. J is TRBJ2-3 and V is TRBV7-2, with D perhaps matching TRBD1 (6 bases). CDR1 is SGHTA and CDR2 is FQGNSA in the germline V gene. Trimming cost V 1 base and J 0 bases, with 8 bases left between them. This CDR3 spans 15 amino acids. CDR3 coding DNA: TGTGCCAGCAGCTTAGACAGGGTTAGCACAGATACGCAGTATTTT. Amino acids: CASSLDRVSTDTQYF.

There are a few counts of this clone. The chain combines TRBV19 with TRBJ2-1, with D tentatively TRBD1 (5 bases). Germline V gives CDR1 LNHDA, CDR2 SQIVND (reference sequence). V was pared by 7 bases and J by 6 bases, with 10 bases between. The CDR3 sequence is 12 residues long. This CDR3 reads CASNSGFNEQFF. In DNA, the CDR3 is TGTGCCAGTAACTCAGGGTTCAATGAGCAGTTCTTC.

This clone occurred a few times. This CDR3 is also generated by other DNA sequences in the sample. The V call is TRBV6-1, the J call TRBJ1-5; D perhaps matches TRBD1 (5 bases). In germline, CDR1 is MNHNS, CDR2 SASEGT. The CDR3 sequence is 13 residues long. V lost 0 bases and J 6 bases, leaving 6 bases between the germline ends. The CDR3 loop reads CASSEAGGQPQHF. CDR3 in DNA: TGTGCCAGCAGTGAAGCGGGGGGTCAGCCCCAGCATTTT.

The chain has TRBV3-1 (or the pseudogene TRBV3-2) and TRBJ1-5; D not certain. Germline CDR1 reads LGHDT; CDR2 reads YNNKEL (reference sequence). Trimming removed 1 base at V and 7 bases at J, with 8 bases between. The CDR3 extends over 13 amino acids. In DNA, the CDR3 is TGTGCCAGCAGCCAAGTCGACGGGCAGCCCCAGCATTTT. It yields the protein CASSQVDGQPQHF.